Below, one T cell receptor beta chain is given with its context. Its antigen is not yet known. Qualities for individual bases were not recorded, and no much larger clone is one base off. Between the V and J ends, shortened by 5 bases and 7 bases respectively, the junction contains 18 bases. The germline V gene (reference sequence) specifies DFQATT as CDR1 and SNEGSKA as CDR2. Inclusive of the bounding cysteine and phenylalanine, the CDR3 is 14 residues long. Of all the DNA, just the CDR3 is kept, 42 bases in frame from base 1. These data belong to a study of T-cell reconstitution after alpha-beta-depleted transplantation in children (dated by TCRdb to about 2016). Turning to the overall study: Using TCR repertoire profiling, the study followed T-cell immune reconstitution in a quantitative way in children after TCRalphabeta/CD19-depleted allogeneic hematopoietic cell transplantation.

The library was obtained by PCR. These reads were obtained on an Illumina HiSeq 2500. TCR library preparation used molecular barcoding, with unique molecular identifiers applied to normalize quantification of the TCRbeta repertoire. Clones were called with MiXCR by TCRdb after fastp trimmed the public reads at Q25, and only in-frame beta chains were retained. A single entry per CDR3 protein holds the most common genes and DNA from its merged rows. This sample lists approximately 390,000 distinct CDR3 sequences; roughly a tenth were detected once. The leading ten clones occupy 4.5% to 6.5% of the sample.

This TCR was sampled from a human donor who donated a stem cell graft to a child with acute myeloid leukemia. Specimen: PBMCs from the stem cell graft donor, collected from the stem cell graft. The chain employs TRBV20-1 and TRBJ2-4; the D gene could be either TRBD1 or TRBD2, each agreeing at 5 bases. The base sequence is TGCAGTGCTCGGGACCCGGTACGGGTGAACATTCAGTACTTC. Translated, it reads CSARDPVRVNIQYF.